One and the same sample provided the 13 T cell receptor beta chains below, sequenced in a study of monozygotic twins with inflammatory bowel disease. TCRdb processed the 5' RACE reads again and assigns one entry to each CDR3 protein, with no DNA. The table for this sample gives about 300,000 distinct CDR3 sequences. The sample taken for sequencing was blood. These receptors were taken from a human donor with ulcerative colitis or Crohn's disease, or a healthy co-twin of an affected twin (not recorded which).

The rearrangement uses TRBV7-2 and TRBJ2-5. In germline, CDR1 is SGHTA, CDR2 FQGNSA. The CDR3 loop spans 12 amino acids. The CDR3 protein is CASSLVWGTQYF.

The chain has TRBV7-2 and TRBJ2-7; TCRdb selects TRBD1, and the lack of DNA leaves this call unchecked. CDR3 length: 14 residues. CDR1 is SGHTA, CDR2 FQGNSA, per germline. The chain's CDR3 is CASSLDGGMAEQYF. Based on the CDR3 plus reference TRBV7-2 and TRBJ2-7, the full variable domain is GAGVSQSPSNKVTEKGKDVELRCDPISGHTALYWYRQSLGQGLEFLIYFQGNSAPDKSGLPSDRFSAERTGGSVSTLTIQRTQQEDSAVYLCASSLDGGMAEQYFGPGTRLTVT.

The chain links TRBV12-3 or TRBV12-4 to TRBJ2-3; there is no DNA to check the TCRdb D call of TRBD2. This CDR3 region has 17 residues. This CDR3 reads CASSNSGLAGRTDTQYF.

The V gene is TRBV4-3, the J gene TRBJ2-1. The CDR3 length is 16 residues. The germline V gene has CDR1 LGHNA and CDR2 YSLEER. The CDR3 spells CASSRGPGNSYNEQFF.

CDR3 loop: CASSSLGGQYF. This rearrangement joins TRBV11-2 to TRBJ2-7. CDR3 size: 11 residues. The germline CDR1 and CDR2 sequences are SGHAT and FQNNGV.

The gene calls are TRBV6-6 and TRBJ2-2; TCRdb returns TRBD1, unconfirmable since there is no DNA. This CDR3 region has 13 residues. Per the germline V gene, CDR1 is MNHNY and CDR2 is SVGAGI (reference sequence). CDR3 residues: CATKLRGPGELFF.

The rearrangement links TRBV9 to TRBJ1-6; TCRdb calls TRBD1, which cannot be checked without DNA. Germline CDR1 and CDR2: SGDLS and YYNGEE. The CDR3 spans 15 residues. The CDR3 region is CASSAGTGANSPLHF.

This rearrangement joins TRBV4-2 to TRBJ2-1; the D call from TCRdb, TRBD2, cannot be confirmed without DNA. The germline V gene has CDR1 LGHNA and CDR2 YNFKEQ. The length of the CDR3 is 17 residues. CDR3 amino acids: CASSQASGRTSHNEQFF.

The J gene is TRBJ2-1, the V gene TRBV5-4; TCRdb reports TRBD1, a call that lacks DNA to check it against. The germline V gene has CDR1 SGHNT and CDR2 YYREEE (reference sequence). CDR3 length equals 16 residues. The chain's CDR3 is CASSSGTSPLRHEQFF.

CDR3 sequence: CASSPLGGNSPLHF. This chain joins TRBV18 and TRBJ1-6. CDR3 length: 14 residues. The germline V gene has CDR1 KGHSH and CDR2 LQKENI.

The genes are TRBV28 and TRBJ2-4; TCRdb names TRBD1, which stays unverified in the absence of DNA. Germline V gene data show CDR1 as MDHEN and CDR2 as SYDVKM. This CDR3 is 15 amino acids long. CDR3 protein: CASIDPGTSRNMQYF.

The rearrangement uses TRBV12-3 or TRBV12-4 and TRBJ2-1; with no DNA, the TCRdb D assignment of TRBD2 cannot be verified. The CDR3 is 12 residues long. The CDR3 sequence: CASSPRENEQFF.

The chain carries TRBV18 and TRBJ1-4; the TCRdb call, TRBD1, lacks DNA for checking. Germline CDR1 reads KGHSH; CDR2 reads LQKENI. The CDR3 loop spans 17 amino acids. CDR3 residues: CASSPWVRGATNEKLFF.